Listed below are T cell receptor beta chains from one sample, sequenced in a study of blood T cell repertoires in COVID-19. Sequencing used immunoSEQ multiplex PCR; TCRdb keeps in-frame clones, though not all of them. The sample has around 150,000 clones, around nine tenths seen once. Input material: peripheral blood. These receptors all stem from a man aged 50 or older with active or convalescent COVID-19. The CDR3 runs from the conserved cysteine through the conserved F or W. D genes are given only for firm matches. Clone size is shown for a subset of rows, as once, few, many or a class of expanded clone.

V	J	D	length	size	CDR3	DNA
TRBV24-1	TRBJ2-1	-	13	-	CATSEFSLDEQFF	TGTGCCACCAGTGAATTTTCCCTCGATGAGCAGTTCTTC
TRBV11-2	TRBJ1-1	-	15	once	CASSRPRALDTEAFF	TGTGCCAGCAGCCGACCGAGGGCCCTCGACACTGAAGCTTTCTTT
TRBV10-2	TRBJ1-4	-	13	-	CASSERMREKLFF	TGCGCCAGCAGTGAGAGGATGAGGGAAAAACTGTTTTTT
TRBV5-6	TRBJ2-4	-	16	-	CASSLEVAAAKNIQYF	TGTGCCAGCAGCTTGGAGGTGGCGGCAGCCAAAAACATTCAGTACTTC
TRBV24-1	TRBJ2-1	TRBD2	16	-	CATSDSGLAGGNEQFF	TGTGCCACCAGTGACTCGGGACTAGCGGGAGGGAATGAGCAGTTCTTC
TRBV3-1/TRBV3-2	TRBJ1-1	-	13	-	CASSRTVSTEAFF	TGTGCCAGCAGCCGGACTGTTTCAACTGAAGCTTTCTTT
TRBV6-6	TRBJ1-5	-	15	-	CASSYNRDSNQPQHF	TGTGCCAGCAGTTACAACCGAGATAGCAATCAGCCCCAGCATTTT
TRBV11-2	TRBJ1-2	-	15	many	CASSFWGGWYYGYTF	TGTGCCAGCAGCTTTTGGGGGGGCTGGTACTATGGCTACACCTTC
TRBV7-3	TRBJ2-3	TRBD1	16	-	CASSFRDRGPTDTQYF	TGTGCCAGCAGCTTCCGGGACAGGGGACCCACAGATACGCAGTATTTT
TRBV28	TRBJ1-5	TRBD1	15	-	CASSSSGGSNQPQHF	TGTGCCAGCAGTTCCTCAGGGGGTAGCAATCAGCCCCAGCATTTT
TRBV7-2	TRBJ2-1	-	12	once	CASSLNSHEQFF	TGTGCCAGCAGCCTCAATAGCCATGAGCAGTTCTTC
TRBV29-1	TRBJ2-7	TRBD2	16	once	CSVAPGLAGEFSEQYF	TGCAGCGTCGCTCCGGGACTAGCGGGGGAGTTTAGTGAGCAGTACTTC
TRBV24-1	TRBJ1-6	-	14	-	CATSQGQGNSPLHF	TGTGCCACCAGTCAGGGGCAAGGTAATTCACCCCTCCACTTT
TRBV10-2	TRBJ1-1	TRBD1	14	-	CASKVEGANTEAFF	TGCGCCAGCAAAGTGGAGGGGGCGAACACTGAAGCTTTCTTT
TRBV18	TRBJ2-3	TRBD2	13	-	CASSRLATDTQYF	TGTGCCAGCTCCCGACTAGCGACAGATACGCAGTATTTT
TRBV10-3	TRBJ1-1	-	14	-	CAISDRQMNTEAFF	TGTGCCATCAGTGACAGGCAGATGAACACTGAAGCTTTCTTT
TRBV3-1/TRBV3-2	TRBJ2-2	TRBD2	16	-	CASSWESGRAYGELFF	TGTGCCAGCAGCTGGGAGAGCGGGAGGGCCTACGGGGAGCTGTTTTTT
TRBV18	TRBJ2-7	TRBD2	14	once	CASSPRGGSYEQYF	TGTGCCAGCTCACCAAGGGGCGGGAGCTACGAGCAGTACTTC
TRBV2	TRBJ1-4	-	17	-	CASSEWEGRSTNEKLFF	TGTGCCAGCAGTGAATGGGAGGGCCGATCAACTAATGAAAAACTGTTTTTT
TRBV7-2	TRBJ2-7	TRBD1	15	-	CASSLPGQGIYEQYF	TGTGCCAGCAGCTTACCCGGACAGGGGATCTACGAGCAGTACTTC
TRBV6-2/TRBV6-3	TRBJ2-1	TRBD2	16	-	CASSYSAGGSYNEQFF	TGTGCCAGCAGTTACTCGGCGGGAGGGTCCTACAATGAGCAGTTCTTC
TRBV12-3/TRBV12-4	TRBJ1-4	-	12	-	CASGGTNEKLFF	TGTGCCAGCGGTGGGACAAACGAAAAACTGTTTTTT
TRBV2	TRBJ1-5	-	15	-	CASSEGDTSNQPQHF	TGTGCCAGCAGTGAAGGGGACACCAGTAATCAGCCCCAGCATTTT
TRBV11-2	TRBJ2-7	TRBD1	14	-	CASSSLTGHYEQYF	TGTGCCAGCAGCTCGCTGACAGGGCACTACGAGCAGTACTTC
TRBV27	TRBJ2-1	-	16	-	CASSLSSRLELNEQFF	TGTGCCAGCAGTTTATCGTCGAGGTTAGAACTTAATGAGCAGTTCTTC
TRBV7-6	TRBJ1-3	-	15	-	CASRSESSPGNTIYF	TGTGCCAGCAGATCTGAGAGTTCACCTGGAAACACCATATATTTT
TRBV28	TRBJ2-2	-	15	-	CASSGGTVNTGELFF	TGTGCCAGCAGTGGAGGGACAGTGAACACCGGGGAGCTGTTTTTT
TRBV6-1	TRBJ1-2	TRBD1	15	-	CASSDGGQTNYGYTF	TGTGCCAGCAGTGACGGGGGACAGACTAACTATGGCTACACCTTC
TRBV7-2	TRBJ2-2	-	18	-	CASSLVPRRAQNTGELFF	TGTGCCAGCAGCTTAGTCCCAAGGAGAGCACAGAACACCGGGGAGCTGTTTTTT
TRBV29-1	TRBJ2-2	TRBD2	11	once	CSVGGSRELFF	TGCAGCGTTGGCGGGAGCAGGGAGCTGTTTTTT
TRBV28	TRBJ1-5	TRBD1	17	-	CASSSFRQGYSNQPQHF	TGTGCCAGCAGTTCCTTTCGACAGGGGTATAGCAATCAGCCCCAGCATTTT
TRBV11-2	TRBJ2-1	TRBD1	15	-	CASSPLTGGLNEQFF	TGTGCCAGCAGCCCGCTGACAGGGGGCCTCAATGAGCAGTTCTTC
TRBV5-1	TRBJ2-1	TRBD1	15	-	CASSLAGQGGNEQFF	TGCGCCAGCAGCTTGGCGGGACAGGGGGGGAATGAGCAGTTCTTC
TRBV3-1/TRBV3-2	TRBJ2-7	TRBD1	14	few	CASSNRDRYYEQYF	TGTGCCAGCAGCAACCGGGACAGGTACTACGAGCAGTACTTC
TRBV2	TRBJ1-6	-	14	-	CASRDTSYNSPLHF	TGTGCCAGCAGGGACACCTCCTATAATTCACCCCTCCACTTT
TRBV10-3	TRBJ2-7	TRBD1	14	once	CAISGGQGVGEQYF	TGTGCCATCAGTGGGGGACAGGGGGTAGGGGAGCAGTACTTC
TRBV18	TRBJ2-7	-	13	-	CASSPGLSYEQYF	TGTGCCAGCTCACCAGGACTATCCTACGAGCAGTACTTC
TRBV4-3	TRBJ1-2	-	14	-	CASSQGVTNYGYTF	TGCGCCAGCAGCCAAGGAGTCACTAACTATGGCTACACCTTC
TRBV12-3/TRBV12-4	TRBJ2-3	-	13	-	CASSPRLTDTQYF	TGTGCCAGCAGTCCCAGACTCACAGATACGCAGTATTTT
TRBV28	TRBJ2-5	TRBD2	16	-	CASIGPSGRAGETQYF	TGTGCCAGCATTGGACCTAGCGGGAGGGCCGGGGAGACCCAGTACTTC
TRBV28	TRBJ1-3	-	16	-	CASLPGGEVGQNTIYF	TGTGCCAGCTTACCCGGCGGGGAGGTTGGTCAAAACACCATATATTTT
TRBV18	TRBJ2-3	-	12	-	CASSPQEDTQYF	TGTGCCAGCTCACCTCAGGAAGATACGCAGTATTTT
TRBV3-1/TRBV3-2	TRBJ2-1	TRBD2	16	once	CASSQERSSGSNEQFF	TGTGCCAGCAGCCAAGAGAGGTCTAGCGGGAGCAATGAGCAGTTCTTC
TRBV7-2	TRBJ2-2	TRBD1	16	once	CASSFDRGRRAGELFF	TGTGCCAGCAGCTTCGACAGGGGGCGAAGGGCCGGGGAGCTGTTTTTT
TRBV27	TRBJ1-6	TRBD1	15	-	CASSPGTGANSPLHF	TGTGCCAGCAGTCCCGGGACAGGGGCCAATTCACCCCTCCACTTT
TRBV6-1	TRBJ1-2	TRBD1	15	-	CASSESRTGNYGYTF	TGTGCCAGCAGTGAATCCCGGACAGGGAACTATGGCTACACCTTC
TRBV14	TRBJ2-1	-	16	once	CASSQVGSSSYNEQFF	TGTGCCAGCAGCCAAGTTGGCAGTTCCTCCTACAATGAGCAGTTCTTC
TRBV2	TRBJ1-5	-	17	-	CASSEFRVAVRNQPQHF	TGTGCCAGCAGTGAGTTTCGGGTGGCGGTACGCAATCAGCCCCAGCATTTT
TRBV19	TRBJ1-2	-	14	-	CASSILGRNYGYTF	TGTGCCAGTAGTATCCTCGGGAGGAACTATGGCTACACCTTC
TRBV10-3	TRBJ1-1	-	14	-	CAISDPGKNTEAFF	TGTGCCATCAGTGATCCAGGGAAGAACACTGAAGCTTTCTTT
TRBV27	TRBJ1-1	TRBD1	18	-	CASSLRQGLRGENTEAFF	TGTGCCAGCAGTTTGAGACAGGGCTTGCGGGGGGAGAACACTGAAGCTTTCTTT
TRBV6-2/TRBV6-3	TRBJ2-5	TRBD2	15	-	CASSYSGRARETQYF	TGTGCCAGCAGTTATAGCGGGAGGGCCAGAGAGACCCAGTACTTC